This TCR beta chain was sequenced during a study of T cells after posttransplantation cyclophosphamide listed by TCRdb under 2016. Regarding the research as a whole: Using TRB sequencing, the study followed how the T cell repertoire rebuilt after myeloablative bone marrow transplantation with posttransplantation cyclophosphamide given as GVHD prophylaxis. TRB sequencing was also done on up to about 3 additional blood samples from 2 to 5.2 years after transplant in 3 patients, and on pretransplant blood from several patients. Because TRA and TRB clonality were tightly correlated in roughly 10 samples, subsequent TCR analyses were focused on TRB only. Public TRB sequences were queried against a database of over 3,000 sequences associated with responses to pathogens, tumor antigens, self-antigens and alloantigens. Blood from all 35 or so PTCy patients who had 1-year posttransplant specimens underwent TRB sequencing. Samples from approximately 40 PTCy-treated patients and 16 related bone marrow donors of those patients were subjected to antigen receptor sequencing. What the work shows at the level of the full study, not this receptor alone: At 1-2 months, donor-recipient similarity was low but rose over the first year, and the later blood repertoires were often dominated by donor CD8+ memory clones. Across roughly 49 patients, TRB clonality was highly associated with recipient CMV seropositivity and CMV reactivation, and PTCy diversity was similar to diversity in CNI/methotrexate controls. The TRB repertoires of T cells infiltrating skin or GI tract showed only limited overlap with the TRB repertoires of T cells in blood.

From the germline V gene, CDR1 is MNHEY and CDR2 is SVGAGI. From V the trimming removes 4 bases and from J it removes 7 bases, while the gene matches leave 9 bases of the junction unaccounted for. The CDR3 has 16 amino acids, counting the end cysteine and phenylalanine. Only the CDR3 region is kept as DNA, spanning 48 bases read in frame from base 1. TRB sequencing was run on genomic DNA with either the immunoSEQ assay at survey resolution or the hsTCRB kit. The study's processing was this. Initial read processing used immunoSEQ software, and repertoire analyses used the LymphoSeq R package. Clonality was computed as 1 minus normalized Shannon entropy; Gini coefficient was also calculated for each TRB dataset. To infer phenotypes in unsorted samples, TRB sequences from sorted subsets of the recipient or donor were mapped onto the unsorted samples of the same recipient. As stored in TCRdb, this immuneACCESS dataset retains in-frame rearrangements with V and J assigned. A fraction of the clones does not appear; measured against another copy, unresolved V genes explain less than half of the discrepancy, and the remainder lacks a known reason. V, J and clone size are taken as reported in that table, and D and trimming were inferred from the DNA itself. The sample has 17,000 or so clones on record, about 77% of them singletons. Under 35% of the sample rests with the top ten.

About this clone: Its cognate antigen has yet to be identified. Qualities for individual bases were not recorded, and no much larger clone is one base off.

Taken with the paper, the label for treatment or condition translates to: high-dose cyclophosphamide on days +3 and +4 as single-agent GVHD prophylaxis. For conditioning, the PTCy patients got busulfan and fludarabine, then a related or unrelated marrow graft, followed by cyclophosphamide on days +3 and +4. PTCy-treated patients came from a prospective multi-institutional clinical trial. Peripheral blood and bone marrow mononuclear cells were isolated by Ficoll-Hypaque density centrifugation and were cryopreserved. CD4+ and CD8+ T cells, including naive and memory subsets, were sorted by FACS using a FACSAria II.

The sample in question was CD8+ T cells sorted from PBMCs, obtained approximately 2,000 days after a stem cell transplant with posttransplant cyclophosphamide. The source of this sequence is a female patient in her forties or fifties who received an allogeneic stem cell transplant from a related donor, was CMV-positive, and had no GVHD. Following a transplant, some T cells may be graft donor cells, not patient cells. The V and J segments used are TRBV6-5 and TRBJ2-1, with TRBD2 identical over 11 junction bases. The sequenced DNA is TGTGCCAGCAGTTTTTCTAGCGGGGGGCCTACAAATGAGCAGTTCTTC. Translated, it reads CASSFSSGGPTNEQFF.